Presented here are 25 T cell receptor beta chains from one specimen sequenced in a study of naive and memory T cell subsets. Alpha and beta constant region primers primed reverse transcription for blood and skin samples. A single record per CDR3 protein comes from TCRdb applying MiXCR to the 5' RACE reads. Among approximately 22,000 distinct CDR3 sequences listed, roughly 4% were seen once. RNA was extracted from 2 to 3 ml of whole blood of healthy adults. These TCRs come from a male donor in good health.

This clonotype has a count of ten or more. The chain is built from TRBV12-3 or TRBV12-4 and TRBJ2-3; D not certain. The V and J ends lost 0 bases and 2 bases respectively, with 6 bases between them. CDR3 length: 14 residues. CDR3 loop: CASSLAAVTDTQYF. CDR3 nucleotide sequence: TGTGCCAGCAGTTTAGCGGCAGTCACAGATACGCAGTATTTT.

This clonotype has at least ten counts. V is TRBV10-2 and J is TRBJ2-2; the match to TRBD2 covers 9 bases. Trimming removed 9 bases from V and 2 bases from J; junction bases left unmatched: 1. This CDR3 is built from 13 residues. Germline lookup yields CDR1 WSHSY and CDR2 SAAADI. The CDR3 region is CASSGGNTGELFF. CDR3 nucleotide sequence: TGCGCCAGTAGCGGGGGAAACACCGGGGAGCTGTTTTTT.

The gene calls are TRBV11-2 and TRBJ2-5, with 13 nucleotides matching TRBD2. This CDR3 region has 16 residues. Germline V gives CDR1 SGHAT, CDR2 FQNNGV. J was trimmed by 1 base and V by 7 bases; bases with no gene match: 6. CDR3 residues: CASTLTSGGGQETQYF. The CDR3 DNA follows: TGTGCCAGCACCCTAACTAGCGGGGGGGGCCAAGAGACCCAGTACTTC.

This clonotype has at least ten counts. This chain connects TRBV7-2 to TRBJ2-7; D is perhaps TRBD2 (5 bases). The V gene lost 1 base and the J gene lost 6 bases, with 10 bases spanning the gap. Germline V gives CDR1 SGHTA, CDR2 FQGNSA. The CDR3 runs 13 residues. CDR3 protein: CASSLGGPIEQYF. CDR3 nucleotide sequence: TGTGCCAGCAGCTTAGGAGGGCCGATCGAGCAGTACTTC. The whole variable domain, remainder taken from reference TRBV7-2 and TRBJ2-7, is GAGVSQSPSNKVTEKGKDVELRCDPISGHTALYWYRQSLGQGLEFLIYFQGNSAPDKSGLPSDRFSAERTGGSVSTLTIQRTQQEDSAVYLCASSLGGPIEQYFGPGTRLTVT.

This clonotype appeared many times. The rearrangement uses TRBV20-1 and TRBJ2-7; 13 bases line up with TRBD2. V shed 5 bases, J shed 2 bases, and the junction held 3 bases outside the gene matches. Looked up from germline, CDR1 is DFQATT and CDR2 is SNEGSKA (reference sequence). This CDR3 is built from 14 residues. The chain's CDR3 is CSARGLAGPYEQYF. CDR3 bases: TGCAGTGCTCGGGGACTAGCGGGACCCTACGAGCAGTACTTC.

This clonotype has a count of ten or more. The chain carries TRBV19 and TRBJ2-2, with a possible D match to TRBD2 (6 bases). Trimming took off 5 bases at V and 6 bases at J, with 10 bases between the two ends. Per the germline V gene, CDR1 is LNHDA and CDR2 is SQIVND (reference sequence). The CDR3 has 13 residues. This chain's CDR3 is CASSWDFPGELFF. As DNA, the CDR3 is TGTGCCAGTAGTTGGGACTTTCCCGGGGAGCTGTTTTTT.

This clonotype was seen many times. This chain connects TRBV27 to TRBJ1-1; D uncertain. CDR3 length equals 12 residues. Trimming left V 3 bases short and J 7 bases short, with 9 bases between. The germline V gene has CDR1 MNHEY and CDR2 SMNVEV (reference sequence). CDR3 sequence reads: CASSFGGSEAFF. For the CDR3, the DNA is TGTGCCAGCAGTTTCGGCGGGAGTGAAGCTTTCTTT.

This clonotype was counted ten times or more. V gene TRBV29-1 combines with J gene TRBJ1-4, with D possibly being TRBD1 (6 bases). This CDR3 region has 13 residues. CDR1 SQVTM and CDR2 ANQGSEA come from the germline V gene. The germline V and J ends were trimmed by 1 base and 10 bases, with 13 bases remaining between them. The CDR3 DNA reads TGCAGCGTTGAAGGACCCGGGGGGGCAAAACTGTTTTTT. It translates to CSVEGPGGAKLFF.

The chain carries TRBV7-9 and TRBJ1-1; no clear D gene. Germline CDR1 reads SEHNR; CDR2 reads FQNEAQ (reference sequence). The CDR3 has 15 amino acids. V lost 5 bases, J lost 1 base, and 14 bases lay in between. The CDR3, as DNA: TGTGCCAGCAGCCCCCAGCAGGCTAAGAACACTGAAGCTTTCTTT. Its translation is CASSPQQAKNTEAFF.

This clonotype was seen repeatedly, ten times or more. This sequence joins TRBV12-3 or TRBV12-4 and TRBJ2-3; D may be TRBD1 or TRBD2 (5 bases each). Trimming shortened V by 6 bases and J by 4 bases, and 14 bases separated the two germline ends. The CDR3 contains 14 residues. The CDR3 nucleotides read TGTGCCAGCAGCCCCCTGAGGGGCGCAGATACGCAGTATTTT. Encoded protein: CASSPLRGADTQYF.

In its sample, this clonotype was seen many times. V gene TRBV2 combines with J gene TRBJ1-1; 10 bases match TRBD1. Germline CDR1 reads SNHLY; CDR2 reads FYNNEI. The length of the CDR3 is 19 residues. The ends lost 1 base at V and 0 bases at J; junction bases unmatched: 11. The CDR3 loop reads CASSEGLGTGVVLNTEAFF. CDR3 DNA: TGTGCCAGCAGTGAAGGGTTAGGGACAGGGGTCGTTCTGAACACTGAAGCTTTCTTT.

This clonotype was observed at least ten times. In nucleotides, the CDR3 is TGTGCCAGTAAGGACAGAGAGAACACCGGGGAGCTGTTTTTT. Translating gives CASKDRENTGELFF. V is TRBV19 and J is TRBJ2-2; D may be TRBD1 (6 bases). V was trimmed by 7 bases and J by 1 base, leaving 10 bases between them. This CDR3 comprises 14 residues. Germline V gene lookup returns CDR1 LNHDA and CDR2 SQIVND (reference sequence).

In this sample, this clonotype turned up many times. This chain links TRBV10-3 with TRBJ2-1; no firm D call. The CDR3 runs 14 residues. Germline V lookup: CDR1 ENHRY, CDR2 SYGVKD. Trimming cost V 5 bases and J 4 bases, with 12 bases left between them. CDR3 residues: CAISYSAVYNEQFF. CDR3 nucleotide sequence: TGTGCCATCAGTTACAGCGCTGTGTACAATGAGCAGTTCTTC.

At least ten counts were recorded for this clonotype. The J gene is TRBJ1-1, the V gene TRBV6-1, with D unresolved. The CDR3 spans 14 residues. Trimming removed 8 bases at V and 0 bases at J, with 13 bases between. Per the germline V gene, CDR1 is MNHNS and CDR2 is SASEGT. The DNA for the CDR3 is TGTGCCAGCTCTAAAACCTTATTGAACACTGAAGCTTTCTTT. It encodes CASSKTLLNTEAFF.

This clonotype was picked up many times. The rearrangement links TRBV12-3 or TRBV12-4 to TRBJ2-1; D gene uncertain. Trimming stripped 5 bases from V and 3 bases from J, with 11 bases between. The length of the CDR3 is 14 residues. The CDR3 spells CASSPWTGYNEQFF. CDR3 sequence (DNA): TGTGCCAGCAGTCCCTGGACCGGCTACAATGAGCAGTTCTTC.

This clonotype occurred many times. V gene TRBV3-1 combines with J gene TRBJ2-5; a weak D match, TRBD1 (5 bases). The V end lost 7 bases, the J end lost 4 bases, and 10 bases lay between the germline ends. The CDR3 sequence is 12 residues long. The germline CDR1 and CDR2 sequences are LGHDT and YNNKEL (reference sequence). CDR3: CASKRGSETQYF. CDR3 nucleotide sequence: TGTGCCAGCAAAAGGGGTTCAGAGACCCAGTACTTC.

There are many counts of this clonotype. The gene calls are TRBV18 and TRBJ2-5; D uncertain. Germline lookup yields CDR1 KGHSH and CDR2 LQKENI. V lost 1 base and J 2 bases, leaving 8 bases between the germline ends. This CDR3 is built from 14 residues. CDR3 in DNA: TGTGCCAGCTCACCACAGCCTTTTCAAGAGACCCAGTACTTC. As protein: CASSPQPFQETQYF.

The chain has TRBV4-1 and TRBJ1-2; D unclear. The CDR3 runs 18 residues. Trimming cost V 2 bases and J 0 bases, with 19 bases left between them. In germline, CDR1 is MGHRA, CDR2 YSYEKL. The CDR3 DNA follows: TGCGCCAGCAGCCAACCTTACAACTATAGATCCCCTAACTATGGCTACACCTTC. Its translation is CASSQPYNYRSPNYGYTF.

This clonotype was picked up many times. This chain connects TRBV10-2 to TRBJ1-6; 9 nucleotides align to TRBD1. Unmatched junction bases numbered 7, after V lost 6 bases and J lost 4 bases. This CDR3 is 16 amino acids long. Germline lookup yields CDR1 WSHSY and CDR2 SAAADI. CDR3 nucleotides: TGCGCCAGCAGCATAACCGGGACAGGGTATAATTCACCCCTCCACTTT. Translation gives CASSITGTGYNSPLHF.

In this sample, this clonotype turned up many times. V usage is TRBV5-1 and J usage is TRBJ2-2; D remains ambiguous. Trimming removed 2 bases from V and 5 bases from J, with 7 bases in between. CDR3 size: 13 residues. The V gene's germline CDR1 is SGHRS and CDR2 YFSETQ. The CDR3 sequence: CASSFSGTGELFF. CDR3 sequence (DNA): TGCGCCAGCAGCTTTTCTGGTACCGGGGAGCTGTTTTTT.

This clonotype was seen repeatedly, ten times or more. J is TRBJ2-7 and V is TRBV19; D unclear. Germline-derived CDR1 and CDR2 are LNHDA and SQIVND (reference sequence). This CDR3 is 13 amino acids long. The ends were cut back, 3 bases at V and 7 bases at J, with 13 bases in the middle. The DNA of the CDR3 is TGTGCCAGTAGTATTCGGTCTTCGGTGGAGCAGTACTTC. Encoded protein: CASSIRSSVEQYF.

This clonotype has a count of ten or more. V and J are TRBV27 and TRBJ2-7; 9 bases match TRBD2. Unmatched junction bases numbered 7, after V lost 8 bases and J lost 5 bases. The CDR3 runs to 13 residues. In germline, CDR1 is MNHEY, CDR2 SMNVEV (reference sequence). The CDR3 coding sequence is TGTGCCAGCTCAAGACTAGCGGATGACGAGCAGTACTTC. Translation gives CASSRLADDEQYF.

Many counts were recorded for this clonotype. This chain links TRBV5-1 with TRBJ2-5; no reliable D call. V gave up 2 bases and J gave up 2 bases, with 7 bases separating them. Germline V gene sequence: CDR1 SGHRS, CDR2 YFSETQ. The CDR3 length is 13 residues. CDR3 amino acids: CASSLYYQETQYF. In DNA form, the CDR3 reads TGCGCCAGCAGCTTATACTATCAAGAGACCCAGTACTTC.

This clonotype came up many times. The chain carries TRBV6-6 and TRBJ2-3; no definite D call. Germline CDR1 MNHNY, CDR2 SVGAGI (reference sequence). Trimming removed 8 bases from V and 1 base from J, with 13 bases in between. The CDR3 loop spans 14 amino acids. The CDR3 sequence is CASLDKIGTDTQYF. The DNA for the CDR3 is TGTGCCAGCCTAGACAAAATTGGCACAGATACGCAGTATTTT.

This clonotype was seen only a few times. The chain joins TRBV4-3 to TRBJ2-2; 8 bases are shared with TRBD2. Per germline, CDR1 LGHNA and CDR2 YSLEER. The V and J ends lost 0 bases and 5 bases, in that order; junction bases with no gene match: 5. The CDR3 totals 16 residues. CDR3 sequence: CASSQDPGGLTGELFF. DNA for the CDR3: TGCGCCAGCAGCCAAGATCCGGGGGGGCTAACCGGGGAGCTGTTTTTT.